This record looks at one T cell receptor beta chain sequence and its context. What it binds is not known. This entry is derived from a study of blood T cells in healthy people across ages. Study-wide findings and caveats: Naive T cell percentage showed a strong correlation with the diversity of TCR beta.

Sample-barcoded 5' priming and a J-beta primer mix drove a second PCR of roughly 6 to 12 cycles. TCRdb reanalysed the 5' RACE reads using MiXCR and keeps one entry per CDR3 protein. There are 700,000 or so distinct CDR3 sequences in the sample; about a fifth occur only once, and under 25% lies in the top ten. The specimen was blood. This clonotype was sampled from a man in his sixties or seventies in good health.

CDR3 residues: CASSQDYPSYEQYV. As DNA, the CDR3 is TGCGCCAGCAGCCAAGATTACCCCTCCTACGAGCAGTACGTC. This chain links TRBV4-1 with TRBJ2-1; D not resolved. Near its end, the DNA agrees better with TRBJ2-7, so the J call may be wrong. The CDR3 has 14 residues. Germline V lookup: CDR1 MGHRA, CDR2 YSYEKL.